This entry concerns a single T cell receptor (beta chain). Antigen unknown. TCRdb re-called the 5' RACE reads; one entry per CDR3 protein, DNA not given. The repertoire table contains around 450,000 distinct CDR3 sequences. Germline V gene data show CDR1 as MNHNS and CDR2 as SASEGT. The CDR3 sequence is 13 residues long. The data were obtained in a study of monozygotic twins with inflammatory bowel disease. Regarding the study as a whole: With inverse Simpson as the measure, TCRbeta diversity was lower in IBD patients than in healthy co-twins. Clonotype sharing was lower in IBD patients than healthy twins, most markedly with disease activity.

The source of this sequence is a human donor with ulcerative colitis or Crohn's disease, or a healthy co-twin of an affected twin (not recorded which). This chain links TRBV6-1 with TRBJ1-2; TCRdb returns TRBD1, unconfirmable since there is no DNA. The sequencing input was blood. CDR3 protein: CASSPGGAYGYTF.